The source of this T cell receptor (beta chain) is a study of control samples from healthy donors and cancer patients. The method was immunoSEQ multiplex PCR; TCRdb's version includes in-frame clones alone and lacks a portion of them. The table lists over 200,000 clones, 82% of them singletons. The TCR comes from a woman aged 55-69 years with lung cancer. The sequencing input was PBMCs.

The CDR3: CASSYGQGGQETQYF. The CDR3 bases are TGTGCCAGCAGCTACGGACAGGGCGGGCAAGAGACCCAGTACTTC. The chain is built from TRBV11-2 and TRBJ2-5; TRBD1 agrees at 8 bases. This CDR3 has 15 residues. J lost 2 bases, V lost 4 bases, and 6 bases had no gene match. Germline CDR1 SGHAT, CDR2 FQNNGV.